The next 9 T cell receptor beta chains were all read from a single sample in a study of cytomegalovirus exposure and HLA in healthy donors. The PCR had 60 Vbeta and 13 Jbeta primers. Here immunoSEQ multiplex PCR was the method, and the copy in TCRdb shows in-frame clones only, minus some. The table has roughly 160,000 clones, around three quarters seen once; the top ten hold about 4%. The specimen was PBMCs. The receptors derive from a man aged 25-45 years in good health and CMV-seropositive.

This chain links TRBV7-3 with TRBJ2-1; D not certain. Looked up from germline, CDR1 is SGHTA and CDR2 is FQGTGA. This CDR3 is built from 12 residues. Trimming removed 5 bases at V and 12 bases at J, with 14 bases between. The CDR3 sequence is CASSRSLVGQFF. In DNA form, the CDR3 reads TGTGCCAGCAGCCGCAGTCTTGTTGGGCAGTTCTTC.

The chain uses TRBV7-9 and TRBJ1-5; possibly TRBD1 for D (6 bases). Trimming left V 5 bases short and J 12 bases short, with 23 bases between. The CDR3 is 15 residues long. Germline V gene data show CDR1 as SEHNR and CDR2 as FQNEAQ (reference sequence). CDR3 in amino acids: CASSRRAGTLVHQHF. CDR3 bases: TGTGCCAGCAGCAGACGGGCCGGGACACTCGTGCACCAGCATTTT. The complete variable domain, with remaining parts taken from reference TRBV7-9 and TRBJ1-5, reads DTGVSQNPRHKITKRGQNVTFRCDPISEHNRLYWYRQTLGQGPEFLTYFQNEAQLEKSRLLSDRFSAERPKGSFSTLEIQRTEQGDSAMYLCASSRRAGTLVHQHFGDGTRLSIL.

V usage is TRBV4-3 and J usage is TRBJ1-2, with unresolved D. CDR1 is LGHNA, CDR2 YSLEER, per germline. Trimming removed 0 bases from V and 1 base from J, with 3 bases in between. CDR3 length equals 13 residues. The CDR3 sequence is CASSQDNNYGYTF. The CDR3 bases are TGCGCCAGCAGCCAAGACAATAACTATGGCTACACCTTC.

This clone was seen a handful of times. J is TRBJ1-5 and V is TRBV7-6; no clear D. Germline CDR1 SGHVS, CDR2 FNYEAQ. V lost 1 base, J lost 1 base, and 8 bases lay in between. This CDR3 is built from 15 residues. The CDR3 DNA is TGTGCCAGCAGCTTAGGGGTCGGGAGCAATCAGCCCCAGCATTTT. Its translation is CASSLGVGSNQPQHF.

This chain connects TRBV18 to TRBJ1-1; possible D gene TRBD1, 5 bases. Deletions cut 6 bases from V and 5 bases from J, with 13 bases between. Germline V gives CDR1 KGHSH, CDR2 LQKENI. The CDR3 runs 13 residues. The CDR3 is CASSLGGDTEAFF. Here the CDR3 DNA reads TGTGCCAGCTCGCTCGGGGGAGATACTGAAGCTTTCTTT.

The rearrangement uses TRBV2 and TRBJ1-6; TRBD1 matches 8 bases. From germline, CDR1 is SNHLY and CDR2 FYNNEI. The V segment lost 8 bases and the J segment 7 bases; nucleotides outside the gene matches: 4. The CDR3 length is 13 residues. CDR3 region: CASLGQGNSPLHF. The CDR3 DNA reads as TGTGCCAGCCTTGGACAGGGAAATTCACCCCTCCACTTT. Combining the CDR3 with reference TRBV2 and TRBJ1-6 gives the whole variable domain EPEVTQTPSHQVTQMGQEVILRCVPISNHLYFYWYRQILGQKVEFLVSFYNNEISEKSEIFDDQFSVERPDGSNFTLKIRSTKLEDSAMYFCASLGQGNSPLHFGNGTRLTVT.

This chain uses TRBV10-3 with TRBJ2-3; 14 bases line up with TRBD2. CDR1 ENHRY and CDR2 SYGVKD come from the germline V gene. The CDR3 runs 17 residues. The V gene end was trimmed by 3 bases and the J gene end by 2 bases; junction bases not matched to a gene: 4. The CDR3: CAISEGTSGSPTDTQYF. CDR3 in DNA: TGTGCCATCAGTGAAGGGACTAGCGGGAGCCCCACAGATACGCAGTATTTT.

The V and J genes are TRBV7-9 and TRBJ1-1; TRBD1 is a possible D gene (6 bases). Trimming pared 3 bases from V and 6 bases from J, leaving 20 bases between. Looked up from germline, CDR1 is SEHNR and CDR2 is FQNEAQ (reference sequence). The CDR3 is 16 residues long. The CDR3 sequence: CASSLGRGAGGPEAFF. In DNA form, the CDR3 reads TGTGCCAGCAGCTTGGGACGTGGTGCGGGGGGGCCTGAAGCTTTCTTT.

The chain carries TRBV7-7 and TRBJ2-5; perhaps TRBD1 as D (6 bases). V lost 5 bases and J 1 base, leaving 11 bases between the germline ends. The CDR3 has 14 residues. From germline, CDR1 is SSHAT and CDR2 FNYEAQ (reference sequence). CDR3 coding DNA: TGTGCCAGCAGCCCAGGGACATCCCAAGAGACCCAGTACTTC. It translates to CASSPGTSQETQYF.